The rows below give T cell receptor beta chains drawn from one sample of a study of control samples from healthy donors and cancer patients. This table comes from immunoSEQ multiplex PCR, and its TCRdb copy is limited to in-frame clones, with some not included. The sample lists approximately 100,000 clones, approximately 86% seen once, with roughly 21% in the top ten. The source material was blood. These receptors were collected from a man aged 25 to 40 in good health. Both conserved end residues are part of each CDR3. The D gene is left open where the match is weak. Only some rows state a clone size, as once, few, many or a class for expanded clones.

J	D	size	V	CDR3	DNA
TRBJ1-2	NA	NA	TRBV27	CASSFARAYGYTF	TGTGCCAGCAGTTTCGCCAGGGCCTATGGCTACACTTTC
TRBJ2-1	NA	NA	TRBV19	CASSIWGNEQFF	TGTGCCAGTAGTATCTGGGGTAATGAGCAGTTCTTC
TRBJ2-3	NA	NA	TRBV30	CAWSVFGADTQYF	TGTGCCTGGAGTGTATTTGGCGCAGATACGCAGTATTTT
TRBJ1-1	NA	NA	TRBV4-1	CASSQAGTPNTEAFF	TGCGCCAGCAGCCAAGCCGGGACACCGAACACTGAAGCTTTCTTT
TRBJ2-2	NA	NA	TRBV4-1	CASSQAASTNTGELFF	TGCGCCAGCAGCCAGGCAGCATCGACGAACACCGGGGAGCTGTTTTTT
TRBJ1-2	TRBD1	NA	TRBV7-9	CASSGRDRVYGYTF	TGTGCCAGCAGCGGCCGGGACAGGGTATATGGCTACACCTTC
TRBJ1-5	NA	NA	TRBV20-1	CSASRGAQPQHF	TGCAGTGCTAGTAGGGGGGCTCAGCCCCAGCATTTT
TRBJ1-4	NA	NA	TRBV19	CASSDGNNEKLFF	TGTGCCAGTTCGGACGGGAACAATGAAAAACTGTTTTTT
TRBJ2-3	NA	NA	TRBV11-3	CASSLRGSGADTQYF	TGTGCCAGCAGCTTAAGGGGGTCGGGGGCAGATACGCAGTATTTT
TRBJ2-5	NA	NA	TRBV5-1	CASSLEGTSETQYF	TGCGCCAGCAGCTTGGAAGGGACGTCAGAGACCCAGTACTTC
TRBJ1-1	NA	NA	TRBV27	CASSLTRVQRSTEAFF	TGTGCCAGCAGTTTAACCAGGGTCCAGCGGAGCACTGAAGCTTTCTTT
TRBJ1-2	TRBD1	NA	TRBV30	CAWSQTGRYGYTF	TGTGCCTGGAGCCAGACAGGGCGCTATGGCTACACCTTC
TRBJ2-2	TRBD1	NA	TRBV5-1	CASSLPGTGVTGELFF	TGCGCCAGCAGCTTACCCGGGACAGGGGTCACCGGGGAGCTGTTTTTT
TRBJ1-4	NA	NA	TRBV6-5	CASGSGTTNEKLFF	TGTGCCAGTGGATCGGGCACAACTAATGAAAAACTGTTTTTT
TRBJ2-2	TRBD2	NA	TRBV24-1	CATSELAGAPTNTGELFF	TGTGCCACCAGTGAACTAGCGGGGGCCCCTACGAACACCGGGGAGCTGTTTTTT
TRBJ1-1	TRBD1	NA	TRBV10-3	CAIRGQQNTEAFF	TGTGCCATCAGGGGACAGCAGAACACTGAAGCTTTCTTT
TRBJ1-1	TRBD1	NA	TRBV11-1	CASSSVGRGLNTEAFF	TGTGCCAGCAGCTCGGTGGGAAGGGGGCTGAACACTGAAGCTTTCTTT
TRBJ2-3	NA	once	TRBV7-2	CASSLASSGTDTQYF	TGTGCCAGCAGCTTAGCTAGCAGTGGCACAGATACGCAGTATTTT
TRBJ2-1	NA	NA	TRBV27	CASSYGTVNYNEQFF	TGTGCCAGCAGCTACGGGACGGTTAATTACAATGAGCAGTTCTTC
TRBJ2-5	TRBD2	few	TRBV2	CASSGRTSGEETQYF	TGTGCCAGCAGTGGTAGGACTAGCGGAGAAGAGACCCAGTACTTC
TRBJ2-5	NA	NA	TRBV5-1	CASSLRTRGETQYF	TGCGCCAGCAGCTTACGAACTAGGGGGGAGACCCAGTACTTC
TRBJ1-2	TRBD1	NA	TRBV24-1	CATSDQGQGEGYTF	TGTGCCACCAGTGATCAGGGACAGGGAGAGGGCTACACCTTC
TRBJ2-7	TRBD1	NA	TRBV6-6	CASSYGGQPYEQYF	TGTGCCAGCAGTTACGGGGGACAGCCCTACGAGCAGTACTTC